This T cell receptor beta chain was profiled in a study of beta chain features in type 1 diabetes. Study-wide findings and caveats: A potential PCR bias toward shorter templates would be equal in patient and control samples. In every one of the four CD4+ subsets, TCRB CDR3s were moderately but significantly shorter in Type 1 diabetes patients.

After removal of 3 bases from V and 2 bases from J, the junction contained 7 bases not matched to a gene. Germline CDR1 reads SGHNT; CDR2 reads YYREEE (reference sequence). The CDR3 has 17 amino acids. The entirety of the isolated RNA underwent reverse transcription, so expressed TCRB transcripts were sequenced. The average output of naive, central memory and regulatory T cell samples was around 3.5 million reads. Clones were read by immunoSEQ multiplex PCR, and TCRdb kept only the in-frame ones, dropping some. The repertoire holds around 140,000 clones, with around 10% as singletons. Sampling consisted of one heparinised blood draw per donor, averaging around 100 mL. All sorted populations exceeded 95% purity. This clone appeared a few times. Antigen unknown.

This clonotype originated in a man aged 25-45 years with type 1 diabetes. The sequenced sample consisted of central memory CD4+ T cells from blood. The rearrangement links TRBV5-4 to TRBJ2-1; the match to TRBD2 covers 11 bases. CDR3 residues: CASSSKGTSGAYNEQFF. CDR3 nucleotides: TGTGCCAGCAGCTCTAAAGGGACTAGCGGAGCCTACAATGAGCAGTTCTTC.